This T cell receptor (beta chain) was profiled in a study of blood T cell repertoires in COVID-19. The wider study: Material from acute and convalescent COVID-19 was sourced from the United States, Italy and Spain. In each case, the material was cDNA or gDNA derived from T cells, B-cell-depleted T cells, or PBMCs.

Original data processing: Amplification of reference gene primers provided the estimated nucleated cell counts. Libraries were prepared by immunoSEQ multiplex PCR; TCRdb keeps only in-frame clonotypes and omits some of them. That table furnishes V, J and clone size, whereas the DNA furnished D and trimming. The sample yields some 260,000 clones, more than 60% seen once. Sequenced input: peripheral blood. The origin of this receptor is a woman between 40 and 50 years old with active or convalescent COVID-19.

CDR3 sequence reads: CASSYQGADTEAFF. The DNA for the CDR3 is TGTGCCAGCAGTTACCAGGGGGCCGACACTGAAGCTTTCTTT. The chain employs TRBV6-2 or TRBV6-3 and TRBJ1-1; 8 positions match TRBD1. The CDR3 is made up of 14 amino acids. Germline loops: CDR1 MNHEY, CDR2 SVGEGT. J lost 3 bases, V lost 2 bases, and 2 bases had no gene match.